This TCR beta chain was captured by sequencing in a study of OX40 agonist ivuxolimab in advanced cancers. Study context: Among those enrolled, mean age was about 62 years (range roughly 23 to 79) and approximately 83% were male. Three individuals attained partial responses, comprising one hepatocellular carcinoma case and two cutaneous melanoma cases.

Sequenced by immunoSEQ multiplex PCR; TCRdb stores in-frame clones only, minus some. The sample consists of tens of thousands of clones, about four fifths of them appearing once. Overall study findings and caveats: By week 6 at 0.1 to 3.0 mg/kg, blood CD4+ and CD8+ T cells had expanded clonally. In a subset of nonresponders, normalized T-cell clonal expansion was also low.

Worth noting for this clone: No antigen is known for it.

The CDR3 covers 13 residues. V lost 0 bases, J lost 9 bases, and 11 bases lay in between. Germline V gives CDR1 KGHSH, CDR2 LQKENI. This receptor was identified in an adult with an advanced solid tumor such as melanoma, head and neck, liver or kidney cancer. This chain uses TRBV18 with TRBJ1-2; the D is unclear. The input for sequencing was CD4+ or CD8+ T cells sorted from blood, taken in a trial of the OX40 agonist ivuxolimab. In DNA form, the CDR3 reads TGTGCCAGCTCACCACCTACCGGGAAAAGCTACACCTTC. Protein sequence: CASSPPTGKSYTF. Full variable domain (outside the CDR3, taken from reference TRBV18 and TRBJ1-2): NAGVMQNPRHLVRRRGQEARLRCSPMKGHSHVYWYRQLPEEGLKFMVYLQKENIIDESGMPKERFSAEFPKEGPSILRIQQVVRGDSAAYFCASSPPTGKSYTFGSGTRLTVV.